The 9 T cell receptor beta chains below come from one sample, sequenced in a study of blood T cell repertoires in COVID-19. This table comes from immunoSEQ multiplex PCR, and its TCRdb copy is limited to in-frame clones, with some not included. The profile shows over 70,000 clones, approximately 91% of them singletons. Sample: peripheral blood. These receptor sequences come from a middle-aged man with COVID-19, enrolled during active disease.

This chain joins TRBV4-1 and TRBJ2-2, with TRBD1 as a possible D gene (6 bases). Trimming took 3 bases from V and 4 from J, leaving 18 bases between them. Germline V CDR1 and CDR2: MGHRA, YSYEKL. The CDR3 covers 17 residues. DNA for the CDR3: TGCGCCAGCAGCCAGGAAGGACAGCCGGGAACCACCGGGGAGCTGTTTTTT. Its protein product is CASSQEGQPGTTGELFF.

V usage is TRBV28 and J usage is TRBJ2-1; no reliable D call. Trimming stripped 6 bases from V and 4 bases from J, with 16 bases between. Germline values: CDR1 MDHEN, CDR2 SYDVKM. CDR3 length: 15 residues. The CDR3 DNA follows: TGTGCCAGCAGGGATGGAGACTTTCTTTACAATGAGCAGTTCTTC. Translating it yields CASRDGDFLYNEQFF.

The chain is built from TRBV19 and TRBJ1-5; D is undetermined. Trimming stripped 0 bases from V and 0 bases from J, with 9 bases between. Germline V lookup: CDR1 LNHDA, CDR2 SQIVND (reference sequence). CDR3 length equals 16 residues. In DNA, the CDR3 is TGTGCCAGTAGTATAGACAGACTTTATAGCAATCAGCCCCAGCATTTT. Amino acid sequence: CASSIDRLYSNQPQHF.

V is TRBV6-7 and J is TRBJ2-5, with TRBD1 matching over 9 bases. TRBV6-7 has ORF status, its function being uncertain. Trimming at V came to 1 base and at J to 5 bases, leaving 11 bases not matched to a gene. The CDR3 extends over 17 amino acids. CDR3 DNA sequence: TGTGCCAGCAGTTACTTCGACACAGGGGGCGCGGGGGAGACCCAGTACTTC. Its protein is CASSYFDTGGAGETQYF.

This chain links TRBV10-3 with TRBJ2-5; tentative D call: TRBD2 (5 bases). Trimming took off 0 bases at V and 5 bases at J, with 13 bases between the two ends. The CDR3 sequence is 15 residues long. Per the germline V gene, CDR1 is ENHRY and CDR2 is SYGVKD. CDR3 bases: TGTGCCATCAGTGAGTCAGGCGGACTGGGGGAGACCCAGTACTTC. Protein product: CAISESGGLGETQYF.

The J gene is TRBJ1-1, the V gene TRBV29-1; 7 bases match TRBD1. Per germline, CDR1 SQVTM and CDR2 ANQGSEA. With 5 bases clipped from V and 6 bases from J, the junction kept 6 bases outside the gene matches. This CDR3 contains 12 residues. CDR3 nucleotide sequence: TGCAGCGTTACACAGCAGGGGGCTGAAGCTTTCTTT. This codes for CSVTQQGAEAFF.

The chain uses TRBV27 and TRBJ1-4; perhaps TRBD1 as D (5 bases). Between the trimmed V and J ends, which lost 5 bases and 6 bases, there was a span of 10 bases. CDR3 length equals 13 residues. Germline values: CDR1 MNHEY, CDR2 SMNVEV (reference sequence). The CDR3 nucleotides are TGTGCCAGCAGTCAGCAGGGCTATGAAAAACTGTTTTTT. This codes for CASSQQGYEKLFF.

The V and J genes are TRBV11-2 and TRBJ2-3; D call uncertain. The V gene's germline CDR1 is SGHAT and CDR2 FQNNGV. This CDR3 has 14 residues. With 5 bases removed from V and 6 bases from J, the gap between germline ends came to 15 bases. The CDR3 reads CASSQSDGFDTQYF. The CDR3 bases are TGTGCCAGCAGCCAATCCGACGGGTTTGATACGCAGTATTTT.

CDR3 sequence reads: CASLSGSTDTQYF. The CDR3 DNA is TGTGCCAGCCTTAGCGGAAGCACAGATACGCAGTATTTT. The chain joins TRBV12-3 or TRBV12-4 to TRBJ2-3, with D tentatively TRBD2 (6 bases). Trimming took 8 bases from V and 0 from J, leaving 9 bases between them. The CDR3 has 13 amino acids.